Here is one TCR beta chain with its context. Its antigen is still unknown. Base-call qualities are not available, and no considerably larger clone is one nucleotide away. From cysteine to phenylalanine, the CDR3 is 13 amino acids long. Only the CDR3 DNA is retained, 39 bases long and in frame from the first base. At the junction V is shortened by 1 base and J by 3 bases, with 9 bases in between. As encoded in the germline V gene (reference sequence), CDR1 is GTSNPN while CDR2 is SVGIG. The data belong to a study of cytomegalovirus exposure and HLA in healthy donors (TCRdb year 2017). For context, the study as a whole: The 500 to 800 repertoires of the first cohort and the 120 validation repertoires were produced on the same platform, according to a later analysis. Along with the roughly 670-subject first cohort, a separate validation cohort of over a hundred different subjects was used. The study aimed to test whether cataloging public T cell receptors could reveal signatures of past pathogen exposure. To predict cytomegalovirus infection status, the study combined high-throughput TCR immunosequencing, statistical association of individual TCRs with disease status, and machine learning. What the work shows at the level of the full study, not this receptor alone: In the study, around 150 TCR beta chains were listed as associated with cytomegalovirus. Of the cluster scores, roughly 95% were above 0 in a later analysis, which found that TCRs clustered in the first cohort also tended to co-occur in the 95 to 150 validation repertoires. All 120 or so repertoires were used to score co-occurrence in the validation cohort in a later analysis, because that analysis had no HLA typing for the cohort. Most TCR sequences were seen in very few donors, while some public TCRs were found in many individuals. Cytomegalovirus status was reported to be diagnosed by the classifier with high specificity and sensitivity in both the original and validation cohorts. In vitro tests confirmed that a few of the cytomegalovirus-associated TCR beta chains recognize cytomegalovirus antigens. According to the authors, the approach could potentially be generalized to other disease states and immunological phenotypes.

The donors belonged to the validation cohort of about 130 subjects, which was separate from the approximately 680-subject first cohort. Library method: the immunoSEQ multiplex PCR assay. On the authors' methods: A statistical classification framework was built for diagnosing cytomegalovirus status from the catalog of TCR beta chain sequences. In its TCRdb copy, this immuneACCESS table keeps in-frame sequences only and misses some clones. Where compared with another copy, unresolved V genes explain less than half of these, and the others have no known cause. For V, J and clone size, that table is used; D and trimming come from the DNA. Counted in this sample were some 250,000 clones; 75% to 90% of them appeared once. Around 1.2% of the sample is held by the ten biggest clonotypes.

Sequencing was performed on PBMCs. The chain couples TRBV30 to TRBJ1-2; the D gene is perhaps TRBD1, on 5 matching bases. The sequence was collected from a woman aged 25 to 39 in good health and CMV-seropositive. For the CDR3, the sequence is CAWSEDTDYGYTF. The DNA reads TGTGCCTGGAGTGAGGACACCGACTATGGCTACACCTTC.